Listed here are 9 T cell receptor beta chains from one sample, sequenced in a study of blood T cell repertoires in COVID-19. The repertoire was sequenced with immunoSEQ multiplex PCR; TCRdb's copy has only in-frame clones and lacks some. This sample carries 100,000 or so clones, more than 90% of them seen once, and the ten largest clones take around 5.7%. What was sequenced was peripheral blood. All receptors come from a man in his 70s with acute or convalescent COVID-19.

The chain links TRBV5-6 to TRBJ2-7; tentative D call: TRBD2 (5 bases). CDR1 and CDR2 (germline): SGHDT, YYEEEE. V was clipped by 1 base and J by 5 bases, with 10 bases between them. This CDR3 comprises 13 residues. CDR3 sequence (DNA): TGTGCCAGCAGCTTGCGTGGACTGGACGAGCAGTACTTC. Encoded protein: CASSLRGLDEQYF.

The chain links TRBV28 to TRBJ2-2; TRBD1 matches at 10 bases. The germline CDR1 and CDR2 sequences are MDHEN and SYDVKM. Trimming removed 5 bases from V and 3 bases from J; junction bases left unmatched: 6. This CDR3 is built from 16 residues. Here the CDR3 reads CASSPDRGGHTGELFF. DNA for the CDR3: TGTGCCAGCAGTCCGGACAGGGGGGGACACACCGGGGAGCTGTTTTTT.

The rearrangement links TRBV10-3 to TRBJ2-5, with D perhaps TRBD2 (5 bases). Germline lookup yields CDR1 ENHRY and CDR2 SYGVKD. The CDR3 extends over 12 amino acids. V lost 10 bases and J lost 1, with 10 bases in between. For the CDR3, the DNA is TGTGCCACCTCGGCGGGCCAAGAGACCCAGTACTTC. This gives the protein CATSAGQETQYF.

The chain has TRBV30 and TRBJ1-1; D ambiguous. Germline V gene data show CDR1 as GTSNPN and CDR2 as SVGIG (reference sequence). This CDR3 has 13 residues. The V end was cut by 1 base, the J end by 0 bases, with 6 bases between. This chain's CDR3 is CAWSAQLNTEAFF. CDR3 DNA: TGTGCCTGGAGTGCACAGCTGAACACTGAAGCTTTCTTT.

The rearrangement joins TRBV5-6 to TRBJ1-1; D is uncertain. This CDR3 region has 13 residues. Deletions cut 4 bases from V and 6 bases from J, with 13 bases between. CDR1 and CDR2 (germline): SGHDT, YYEEEE. The CDR3 DNA follows: TGTGCCAGCAGCGCACAAATTACGCCTGAAGCTTTCTTT. Amino acids: CASSAQITPEAFF.

This clone was counted once. The rearrangement uses TRBV7-9 and TRBJ1-4; 7 bases fit TRBD1. CDR1 is SEHNR and CDR2 is FQNEAQ in the germline V gene (reference sequence). After removal of 2 bases from V and 8 bases from J, the junction contained 8 bases not matched to a gene. The CDR3 sequence is 15 residues long. The CDR3, as DNA: TGTGCCAGCAGCTTATGGTCCAGGGGACAGGAAAAACTGTTTTTT. It translates to CASSLWSRGQEKLFF.

The rearrangement links TRBV28 to TRBJ1-2; 8 bases match TRBD1. The V segment lost 5 bases and the J segment 4 bases; nucleotides outside the gene matches: 6. CDR3 size: 14 residues. Germline V CDR1 and CDR2: MDHEN, SYDVKM. The CDR3 region has the DNA TGTGCCAGCAGTATACCAGGGGGCACCTATGGCTACACCTTC. Translating gives CASSIPGGTYGYTF.

The chain links TRBV2 to TRBJ1-3, with a possible D match to TRBD1 (6 bases). Between the trimmed V and J ends, which lost 8 bases and 3 bases, there was a span of 14 bases. CDR3 length: 14 amino acids. CDR1 is SNHLY and CDR2 is FYNNEI in the germline V gene. The CDR3 here is CASQGWRRGNTIYF. As DNA, the CDR3 is TGTGCCAGCCAGGGGTGGCGCCGTGGAAACACCATATATTTT.

V usage is TRBV5-4 and J usage is TRBJ2-7; D is unresolved. V was pared by 4 bases and J by 0 bases, with 14 bases between. In germline, CDR1 is SGHNT, CDR2 YYREEE (reference sequence). The CDR3 is 15 residues long. The CDR3 is CASSPQSQSSYEQYF. The CDR3 nucleotides read TGTGCCAGCAGCCCTCAGTCTCAAAGCTCCTACGAGCAGTACTTC.